The 14 T cell receptor beta chains listed next were all sequenced from one sample in a study of liver allograft versus peripheral blood T cells. At the level of the study: Intrahepatic T cell receptor repertoires from transplanted livers were compared against repertoires in recipients' peripheral blood.

TCRdb re-derived calls from the reads in MiXCR, one entry per CDR3 protein. Found here are about 13,000 distinct CDR3 sequences, about 18% of them singletons; the top ten hold 2%. Receptors originate from a human patient who had a liver transplant. Some T cells here may be from the graft donor.

This clonotype qualifies as medium-sized (0.01 to 0.1%). The J gene is TRBJ1-3, the V gene TRBV18; TRBD1 matches at 7 bases. The germline CDR1 and CDR2 sequences are KGHSH and LQKENI. Trimming removed 8 bases from V and 0 bases from J; junction bases left unmatched: 16. There are 18 residues in the CDR3. In DNA form, the CDR3 reads TGTGCCAGCCAAAATACGGGACAGACCAAATTCTCTGGAAACACCATATATTTT. Translating it yields CASQNTGQTKFSGNTIYF.

This clonotype is labeled medium-sized. DNA for the CDR3: TGTGCCAGCAGCTTAGTCGCTGGGGCGGGCAATCAGCCCCAGCATTTT. Translation gives CASSLVAGAGNQPQHF. V gene TRBV7-2 combines with J gene TRBJ1-5; D possibly corresponds to TRBD1 (5 bases). V was cut by 1 base and J by 2 bases, with 12 bases left in between. There are 16 residues in the CDR3. Germline CDR1 reads SGHTA; CDR2 reads FQGNSA.

This clonotype was detected a few times. The chain carries TRBV18 and TRBJ2-3; 10 nucleotides align to TRBD1. The CDR3 is 15 amino acids. Germline values: CDR1 KGHSH, CDR2 LQKENI. Trimming at V came to 2 bases and at J to 4 bases, leaving 3 bases not matched to a gene. In nucleotides, the CDR3 is TGTGCCAGCTCACCAACCGGGACAGGGGCAGATACGCAGTATTTT. Its translation is CASSPTGTGADTQYF.

V usage is TRBV7-9 and J usage is TRBJ2-7; TRBD2 is a possible D gene (5 bases). This CDR3 spans 14 amino acids. In germline, CDR1 is SEHNR, CDR2 FQNEAQ (reference sequence). The V end lost 3 bases, the J end lost 2 bases, and 11 bases lay between the germline ends. For the CDR3, the DNA is TGTGCCAGCAGCTTCCGGGGTAGCACCTACGAGCAGTACTTC. Its protein product is CASSFRGSTYEQYF.

This clonotype was counted only a few times. The CDR3, as DNA: TGTGCCAGCAGCCAAGCTCTCAAGGGGTTTAACTATGGCTACACCTTC. Translating it yields CASSQALKGFNYGYTF. The chain couples TRBV14 to TRBJ1-2; D may be TRBD1 (5 bases). Germline CDR1 is SGHDN and CDR2 is FVKESK. The V end lost 1 base, the J end lost 1 base, and 13 bases lay between the germline ends. There are 16 residues in the CDR3.

This clonotype showed up just a few times. V gene TRBV28 combines with J gene TRBJ2-7; D not resolved. The V and J ends lost 5 bases and 0 bases respectively, with 11 bases between them. This CDR3 is 14 amino acids long. Germline-derived CDR1 and CDR2 are MDHEN and SYDVKM. The CDR3 sequence: CASSGSQSSYEQYF. The CDR3 DNA reads TGTGCCAGCAGTGGCTCCCAAAGCTCCTACGAGCAGTACTTC.

This rearrangement joins TRBV2 to TRBJ2-7, with D uncertain. The V end was cut by 0 bases, the J end by 6 bases, with 6 bases between. This CDR3 is built from 12 residues. CDR1 is SNHLY, CDR2 FYNNEI, per germline. CDR3 sequence reads: CASSEALVEQYF. As DNA, the CDR3 is TGTGCCAGCAGTGAAGCGTTGGTCGAGCAGTACTTC.

This clonotype was found many times. The chain is built from TRBV20-1 and TRBJ1-5; 7 bases agree with TRBD1. Germline V gene sequence: CDR1 DFQATT, CDR2 SNEGSKA (reference sequence). CDR3 length: 15 amino acids. The ends lost 3 bases at V and 0 bases at J; junction bases unmatched: 5. This CDR3 reads CSARRTGISNQPQHF. CDR3 DNA sequence: TGCAGTGCTAGGAGGACAGGAATTAGCAATCAGCCCCAGCATTTT.

By share of the sample, this clonotype is medium-sized. This chain joins TRBV29-1 and TRBJ2-7; 8 bases fit TRBD1. The CDR3 totals 13 residues. Germline V gives CDR1 SQVTM, CDR2 ANQGSEA. Trimming at V came to 7 bases and at J to 0 bases, leaving 5 bases not matched to a gene. The CDR3 sequence: CSGRQGTSYEQYF. CDR3 nucleotide sequence: TGCAGCGGTCGACAGGGGACCTCCTACGAGCAGTACTTC.

Remarks on this clonotype: A much bigger clone sits one base away, suggesting this may be a read error. The chain links TRBV6-6 to TRBJ2-1, with 9 bases that match TRBD2. The CDR3 runs to 16 residues. Trimming removed 8 bases from V and 7 bases from J; junction bases left unmatched: 15. The germline V gene has CDR1 MNHNY and CDR2 SVGAGI (reference sequence). The CDR3 DNA sequence: TGTGCCAGCGGCTCCCGTTGGGCGGGAGGGAAGAATGAGCAGTTCTTC. Its translation is CASGSRWAGGKNEQFF.

The sample holds a few counts of this clonotype. V usage is TRBV29-1 and J usage is TRBJ1-1; D not certain. Deletions cut 6 bases from V and 4 bases from J, with 9 bases between. This CDR3 has 11 amino acids. Germline CDR1 reads SQVTM; CDR2 reads ANQGSEA. CDR3 region: CSVIYSTEAFF. In DNA form, the CDR3 reads TGCAGCGTCATCTACTCCACTGAAGCTTTCTTT.

By share, this clonotype counts as medium-sized. V usage is TRBV10-3 and J usage is TRBJ1-4; D is unresolved. Per the germline V gene, CDR1 is ENHRY and CDR2 is SYGVKD. Trimming removed 0 bases from V and 0 bases from J, with 11 bases in between. The CDR3 runs to 17 residues. The CDR3 loop reads CAISESVLGATNEKLFF. The CDR3 nucleotides read TGTGCCATCAGTGAGTCGGTTTTAGGTGCAACTAATGAAAAACTGTTTTTT.

This clonotype appeared many times. The chain joins TRBV5-4 to TRBJ1-2; D unresolved. The CDR3 contains 16 residues. From germline, CDR1 is SGHNT and CDR2 YYREEE (reference sequence). V shed 0 bases and J shed 4 bases, with 16 bases lying between them. The CDR3 region is CASSLVGRSSSYGYTF. CDR3 nucleotides: TGTGCCAGCAGCTTGGTGGGGAGAAGCTCCTCCTATGGCTACACCTTC.

This clonotype was counted a few times. This chain connects TRBV5-4 to TRBJ2-1, with 9 bases that match TRBD1. Trimming cost V 0 bases and J 5 bases; bases outside gene matches: 6. Germline V gives CDR1 SGHNT, CDR2 YYREEE (reference sequence). The CDR3 sequence is 16 residues long. CDR3 region: CASSLAPGQGDNEQFF. The CDR3 DNA reads as TGTGCCAGCAGCTTGGCTCCGGGACAGGGTGACAATGAGCAGTTCTTC.